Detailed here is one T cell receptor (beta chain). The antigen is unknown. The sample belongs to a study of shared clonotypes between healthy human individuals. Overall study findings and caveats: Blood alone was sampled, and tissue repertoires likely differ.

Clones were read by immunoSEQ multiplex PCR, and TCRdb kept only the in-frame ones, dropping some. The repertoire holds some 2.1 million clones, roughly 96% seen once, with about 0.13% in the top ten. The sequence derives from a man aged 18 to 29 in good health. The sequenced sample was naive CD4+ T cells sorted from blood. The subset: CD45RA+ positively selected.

CDR3 region: CASSLKDKNYGYTF. CDR3 coding DNA: TGTGCCAGCAGTTTAAAGGACAAAAACTATGGCTACACCTTC. The rearrangement links TRBV27 to TRBJ1-2; tentative D call: TRBD1 (5 bases). The V gene lost 2 bases and the J gene lost 2 bases, with 9 bases spanning the gap. Germline CDR1 is MNHEY and CDR2 is SMNVEV (reference sequence). This CDR3 region has 14 residues.